Listed here are 32 T cell receptor beta chains from one sample, sequenced in a study of T cell responses to AZD1222 COVID-19 vaccine. Assay used: immunoSEQ multiplex PCR; TCRdb lists only in-frame clones, some missing. In the table there are more than 85,000 clones, less than 90% of which are singletons. The sample here was peripheral blood, taken on day 0 of AZD1222 vaccination. These receptors came from an adult in good health.

The V gene is TRBV3-1 (or the pseudogene TRBV3-2), the J gene TRBJ1-3, with D perhaps matching TRBD1 (6 bases). The CDR3 has 14 amino acids. Germline V gene sequence: CDR1 LGHDT, CDR2 YNNKEL (reference sequence). V lost 4 bases and J lost 2, with 9 bases in between. Here the CDR3 DNA reads TGTGCCAGCAGCCTCAACAGGGCTGGAAACACCATATATTTT. Amino acids: CASSLNRAGNTIYF.

The chain employs TRBV7-2 and TRBJ2-3, with D hard to call. This CDR3 region has 14 residues. Trimming shortened V by 3 bases and J by 5 bases, and 12 bases separated the two germline ends. Germline CDR1 reads SGHTA; CDR2 reads FQGNSA. The CDR3 sequence is CASSFGGSRDTQYF. DNA of the CDR3: TGTGCCAGCAGCTTTGGCGGATCCCGAGATACGCAGTATTTT.

V and J are TRBV19 and TRBJ2-5; 8 nucleotides align to TRBD1. The V and J ends lost 1 base and 10 bases, in that order; junction bases with no gene match: 5. Germline CDR1 is LNHDA and CDR2 is SQIVND (reference sequence). The CDR3 consists of 13 residues. CDR3 in amino acids: CASSIAGGKGQYF. The CDR3 DNA reads as TGTGCCAGTAGTATAGCAGGGGGCAAGGGCCAGTACTTC.

This sequence joins TRBV29-1 and TRBJ2-1, with a tentative D call TRBD2 (6 bases). Germline CDR1 is SQVTM and CDR2 is ANQGSEA. The ends were cut back, 3 bases at V and 6 bases at J, with 12 bases in the middle. This CDR3 is built from 13 residues. The CDR3 bases are TGCAGCGTTGAGCGAATGGAGGGCAATGAGCAGTTCTTC. It codes for CSVERMEGNEQFF.

This clone has only a few counts. The chain links TRBV30 to TRBJ1-3, with D tentatively TRBD1 (6 bases). CDR1 is GTSNPN and CDR2 is SVGIG in the germline V gene (reference sequence). V lost 5 bases and J 2 bases, leaving 13 bases between the germline ends. The CDR3 consists of 14 residues. DNA for the CDR3: TGTGCCTGGGGACAGAGGGGTACTGGAAACACCATATATTTT. The encoded protein is CAWGQRGTGNTIYF.

The chain recombines TRBV9 with TRBJ2-5, with unresolved D. The V gene's germline CDR1 is SGDLS and CDR2 YYNGEE. The CDR3 covers 14 residues. Between the trimmed V and J ends, which lost 2 bases and 5 bases, there was a span of 13 bases. The CDR3 region has the DNA TGTGCCAGCAGCGTGGGTGAAGCGTGGGAGACCCAGTACTTC. Its protein is CASSVGEAWETQYF.

This chain uses TRBV12-3 or TRBV12-4 with TRBJ2-1, with D hard to call. This CDR3 has 13 residues. Trimming took 8 bases from V and 5 from J, leaving 13 bases between them. In DNA form, the CDR3 reads TGTGCCAGCGGAAGGACGGTCAACAATGAGCAGTTCTTC. Its translation: CASGRTVNNEQFF.

The table lists this clone with a few counts. V is TRBV19 and J is TRBJ1-5, with D unresolved. Trimming cost V 5 bases and J 6 bases, with 11 bases left between them. Germline assignment: CDR1 LNHDA and CDR2 SQIVND (reference sequence). CDR3 length: 13 amino acids. CDR3 sequence reads: CASSDTLVQPQHF. Written as DNA, the CDR3 is TGTGCCAGTAGTGATACTCTCGTTCAGCCCCAGCATTTT.

This rearrangement joins TRBV5-8 to TRBJ2-3; D not certain. This CDR3 has 11 amino acids. V lost 2 bases and J 4 bases, leaving 2 bases between the germline ends. Germline-derived CDR1 and CDR2 are SGHTS and YDEGEE. CDR3 sequence: CASSLSDTQYF. CDR3 bases: TGTGCCAGCAGCTTATCAGATACGCAGTATTTT. The whole variable domain, remainder taken from reference TRBV5-8 and TRBJ2-3, is EAGVTQSPTHLIKTRGQQATLRCSPISGHTSVYWYQQALGLGLQFLLWYDEGEERNRGNFPPRFSGRQFPNYSSELNVNALELEDSALYLCASSLSDTQYFGPGTRLTVL.

The rearrangement uses TRBV3-1 (or the pseudogene TRBV3-2) and TRBJ1-2; D gene uncertain. The CDR3 contains 14 residues. Trimming pared 1 base from V and 0 bases from J, leaving 6 bases between. From germline, CDR1 is LGHDT and CDR2 YNNKEL (reference sequence). The CDR3, as DNA: TGTGCCAGCAGCCAAGGATGGCCTAACTATGGCTACACCTTC. Residues: CASSQGWPNYGYTF.

The chain joins TRBV28 to TRBJ1-1; D perhaps matches TRBD1 (5 bases). Germline V gene lookup returns CDR1 MDHEN and CDR2 SYDVKM. The CDR3 totals 15 residues. Trimming stripped 5 bases from V and 1 base from J, with 14 bases between. The CDR3 DNA reads TGTGCCAGCAGTGGGTGGGGCCAGGGGAACACTGAAGCTTTCTTT. Translated: CASSGWGQGNTEAFF.

This chain uses TRBV5-1 with TRBJ1-1, with D possibly matching TRBD1 (5 bases). CDR1 is SGHRS and CDR2 is YFSETQ in the germline V gene. V lost 0 bases and J 1 base, leaving 7 bases between the germline ends. This CDR3 has 14 amino acids. CDR3 sequence: CASSLEGPNTEAFF. For the CDR3, the DNA is TGCGCCAGCAGCTTGGAGGGGCCGAACACTGAAGCTTTCTTT.

V gene TRBV5-1 combines with J gene TRBJ2-3; tentative D call: TRBD2 (6 bases). Trimming took off 2 bases at V and 5 bases at J, with 12 bases between the two ends. Germline lookup yields CDR1 SGHRS and CDR2 YFSETQ. This CDR3 spans 14 amino acids. The DNA of the CDR3 is TGCGCCAGCAGCTTCAACCGACTAGGAGATACGCAGTATTTT. This codes for CASSFNRLGDTQYF.

To note about this clone: This CDR3 is also generated by other DNA sequences in the sample. The rearrangement joins TRBV7-8 to TRBJ2-1, with 8 bases identical to TRBD2. Germline CDR1 is SGHVS and CDR2 is FQNEAQ. This CDR3 is built from 14 residues. V was pared by 1 base and J by 6 bases, with 2 bases of the junction left unmatched. For the CDR3, the DNA is TGTGCCAGCAGCTTAGGTACTAGCGGCAATGAGCAGTTCTTC. As protein: CASSLGTSGNEQFF. Filled out from reference TRBV7-8 and TRBJ2-1, the complete variable domain reads GAGVSQSPRYKVAKRGQDVALRCDPISGHVSLFWYQQALGQGPEFLTYFQNEAQLDKSGLPSDRFFAERPEGSVSTLKIQRTQQEDSAVYLCASSLGTSGNEQFFGPGTRLTVL.

The chain carries TRBV3-1 (or the pseudogene TRBV3-2) and TRBJ1-5; weak D call: TRBD1 (6 bases). This CDR3 is built from 15 residues. Germline CDR1 and CDR2: LGHDT and YNNKEL (reference sequence). The ends were cut back, 4 bases at V and 4 bases at J, with 14 bases in the middle. The CDR3 is CASSPDTGTNQPQHF. In DNA form, the CDR3 reads TGTGCCAGCAGCCCTGATACAGGGACTAATCAGCCCCAGCATTTT.

Only one count was recorded for this clone. The chain combines TRBV7-2 with TRBJ1-4; 12 bases fit TRBD1. Trimming at V came to 5 bases and at J to 5 bases, leaving 9 bases not matched to a gene. Per germline, CDR1 SGHTA and CDR2 FQGNSA. This CDR3 comprises 17 residues. Here the CDR3 reads CASSPRDRGLENEKLFF. CDR3 DNA: TGTGCCAGCAGCCCCCGGGACAGGGGGCTGGAGAATGAAAAACTGTTTTTT.

The chain carries TRBV28 and TRBJ1-3; D perhaps matches TRBD1 (5 bases). Germline loops: CDR1 MDHEN, CDR2 SYDVKM. The germline V and J ends were trimmed by 6 bases and 0 bases, with 12 bases remaining between them. The CDR3 consists of 15 residues. CDR3 in DNA: TGTGCCAGCAGAGGGACCTTGCACTCTGGAAACACCATATATTTT. The encoded protein is CASRGTLHSGNTIYF.

The chain links TRBV5-8 to TRBJ1-5; D gene ambiguous. CDR3 length: 11 residues. Trimming took 7 bases from V and 6 from J, leaving 8 bases between them. In germline, CDR1 is SGHTS, CDR2 YDEGEE. Written as DNA, the CDR3 is TGTGCCAGCGGCCTGGGTCAGCCCCAGCATTTT. Encoded protein: CASGLGQPQHF.

The chain uses TRBV27 and TRBJ2-1; D uncertain. The germline gives CDR1 MNHEY, CDR2 SMNVEV (reference sequence). This CDR3 spans 14 amino acids. V lost 5 bases to trimming and J lost 0 bases, with 8 bases between them. The CDR3 nucleotides are TGTGCCAGCAGTCTTATAGACTCCTACAATGAGCAGTTCTTC. Translation gives CASSLIDSYNEQFF.

This sequence joins TRBV7-2 and TRBJ1-1; the D gene is possibly TRBD1 (5 bases). Trimming took 2 bases from V and 1 from J, leaving 5 bases between them. Per the germline V gene, CDR1 is SGHTA and CDR2 is FQGNSA. The CDR3 runs to 13 residues. The chain's CDR3 is CASSLQGNTEAFF. The CDR3 DNA reads as TGTGCCAGCAGCTTACAGGGGAACACTGAAGCTTTCTTT.

The rearrangement joins TRBV3-1 (or the pseudogene TRBV3-2) to TRBJ1-1; the D gene is possibly TRBD1 (5 bases). Germline lookup yields CDR1 LGHDT and CDR2 YNNKEL (reference sequence). V dropped 2 bases and J dropped 2 bases, with 18 bases sitting between them. The CDR3 spans 17 residues. CDR3 region: CASSQTSGTLTNTEAFF. CDR3 sequence (DNA): TGTGCCAGCAGCCAAACCTCCGGGACCCTTACTAACACTGAAGCTTTCTTT.

The table lists this clone with a count of one. This chain joins TRBV29-1 and TRBJ2-3, with D maybe TRBD2 (6 bases). The CDR3 covers 15 residues. V shed 1 base and J shed 0 bases, with 11 bases lying between them. CDR1 SQVTM and CDR2 ANQGSEA come from the germline V gene. As DNA, the CDR3 is TGCAGCGTTGAAGGAGTTAGCGGTAGCACAGATACGCAGTATTTT. Amino acids: CSVEGVSGSTDTQYF.

The chain has TRBV12-5 and TRBJ1-1; tentatively, D is TRBD1 (5 bases). The germline V and J ends were trimmed by 1 base and 0 bases, with 9 bases remaining between them. The germline CDR1 and CDR2 sequences are LGHNT and FRNRAP. The CDR3 length is 15 residues. Here the CDR3 reads CASGLGGIMNTEAFF. CDR3 bases: TGTGCTAGTGGTTTGGGGGGGATTATGAACACTGAAGCTTTCTTT.

This sequence joins TRBV21-1 and TRBJ1-2. TRBV21-1 is a pseudogene locus. The CDR3 extends over 16 amino acids. CDR3 protein: CASSAGPGQANYGYTF. CDR3 DNA: TGTGCCAGCTCCGCAGGTCCGGGGCAGGCTAACTATGGCTACACCTTC.

This clone was seen just once. The rearrangement links TRBV18 to TRBJ2-7; possibly TRBD2 for D (5 bases). Trimming left V 3 bases short and J 2 bases short, with 14 bases between. Germline V gene sequence: CDR1 KGHSH, CDR2 LQKENI. CDR3 size: 15 residues. The CDR3 coding sequence is TGTGCCAGCTCACCGGGAGCAAGTCGGACCTACGAGCAGTACTTC. Its translation: CASSPGASRTYEQYF.

V gene TRBV6-2 or TRBV6-3 combines with J gene TRBJ2-7; D is unresolved. Trimming cost V 1 base and J 4 bases, with 5 bases left between them. The length of the CDR3 is 12 residues. Germline values: CDR1 MNHEY, CDR2 SVGEGT. The CDR3 region is CASSYWGYEQYF. CDR3 bases: TGTGCCAGCAGTTACTGGGGTTACGAGCAGTACTTC.

The rearrangement joins TRBV28 to TRBJ1-1; D is possibly TRBD1 (6 bases). This CDR3 has 14 residues. Germline V CDR1 and CDR2: MDHEN, SYDVKM. Trimming pared 6 bases from V and 5 bases from J, leaving 16 bases between. As DNA, the CDR3 is TGTGCCAGCAGACGACAGGTTGGGGGGACTGAAGCTTTCTTT. Translating it yields CASRRQVGGTEAFF. The variable domain in full, completed from reference TRBV28 and TRBJ1-1, reads DVKVTQSSRYLVKRTGEKVFLECVQDMDHENMFWYRQDPGLGLRLIYFSYDVKMKEKGDIPEGYSVSREKKERFSLILESASTNQTSMYLCASRRQVGGTEAFFGQGTRLTVV.

The J gene is TRBJ1-2, the V gene TRBV19, with a tentative D call TRBD1 (6 bases). The germline V and J ends were trimmed by 8 bases and 2 bases, with 9 bases remaining between them. This CDR3 is built from 12 residues. The V gene's germline CDR1 is LNHDA and CDR2 SQIVND (reference sequence). This CDR3 is CASQRGNYGYTF. CDR3 sequence (DNA): TGTGCCAGTCAAAGGGGGAACTATGGCTACACCTTC. The whole variable domain, remainder taken from reference TRBV19 and TRBJ1-2, is DGGITQSPKYLFRKEGQNVTLSCEQNLNHDAMYWYRQDPGQGLRLIYYSQIVNDFQKGDIAEGYSVSREKKESFPLTVTSAQKNPTAFYLCASQRGNYGYTFGSGTRLTVV.

The chain uses TRBV4-3 and TRBJ2-2, with no clear D. Germline V gene data show CDR1 as LGHNA and CDR2 as YSLEER. V was shortened by 4 bases and J by 1 base, with 7 bases between the two germline ends. The CDR3 is 14 amino acids. As DNA, the CDR3 is TGCGCCAGCAGCCCCAGTCGGAACACCGGGGAGCTGTTTTTT. Its protein product is CASSPSRNTGELFF.

J is TRBJ2-7 and V is TRBV29-1; the match to TRBD1 covers 8 bases. The CDR3 has 12 amino acids. Looked up from germline, CDR1 is SQVTM and CDR2 is ANQGSEA. V lost 7 bases to trimming and J lost 1 base; unmatched junction nucleotides: 3. The chain's CDR3 is CSAGTGSYEQYF. CDR3 sequence (DNA): TGCAGCGCCGGGACAGGTTCCTACGAGCAGTACTTC.

The rearrangement uses TRBV7-9 and TRBJ2-2; 12 bases fit TRBD2. After removal of 5 bases from V and 8 bases from J, the junction contained 9 bases not matched to a gene. The CDR3 length is 16 residues. Germline CDR1 reads SEHNR; CDR2 reads FQNEAQ (reference sequence). CDR3 DNA: TGTGCCAGCAGCCCGATGACTAGCGGGGGTGCGGGGGAGCTGTTTTTT. Encoded protein: CASSPMTSGGAGELFF.

V gene TRBV10-3 combines with J gene TRBJ1-5; TRBD1 matches 7 bases. This CDR3 is 17 amino acids long. With 3 bases clipped from V and 6 bases from J, the junction kept 14 bases outside the gene matches. Germline lookup yields CDR1 ENHRY and CDR2 SYGVKD. The CDR3 sequence is CAISEGLGRGVSQPQHF. CDR3 coding DNA: TGTGCCATCAGTGAAGGTCTAGGCAGGGGGGTGAGTCAGCCCCAGCATTTT.